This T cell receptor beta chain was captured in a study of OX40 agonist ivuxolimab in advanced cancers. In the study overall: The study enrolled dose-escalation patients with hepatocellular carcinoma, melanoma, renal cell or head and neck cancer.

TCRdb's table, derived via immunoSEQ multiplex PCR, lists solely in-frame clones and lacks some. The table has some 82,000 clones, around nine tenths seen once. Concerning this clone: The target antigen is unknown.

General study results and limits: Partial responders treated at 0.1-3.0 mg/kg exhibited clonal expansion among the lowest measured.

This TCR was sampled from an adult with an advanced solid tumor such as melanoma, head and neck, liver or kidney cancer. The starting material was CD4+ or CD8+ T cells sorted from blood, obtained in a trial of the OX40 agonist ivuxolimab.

CDR3 bases: TGTGCCAGCAGTTTAACCATCGGGACGAACTACGGTCATGAAGCTTTCTTT. This translates into CASSLTIGTNYGHEAFF. The chain combines TRBV27 with TRBJ1-1, with a possible D match to TRBD1 (5 bases). With 2 bases removed from V and 7 bases from J, the gap between germline ends came to 23 bases. The CDR3 is 17 residues long. Germline V gives CDR1 MNHEY, CDR2 SMNVEV (reference sequence).